The 29 T cell receptor beta chains given below trace back to one sample, sequenced in a study of blood T cell repertoires in COVID-19. The protocol was immunoSEQ multiplex PCR, while the TCRdb copy is restricted to in-frame clones and leaves out a portion. The sample has about 130,000 clones, roughly 92% seen once; the top ten hold about 1.9%. Sequencing was done on a sample of peripheral blood. The source is a man between 45 and 60 years old with COVID-19, enrolled during active disease.

The chain recombines TRBV10-3 with TRBJ2-7; 8 nucleotides line up with TRBD1. CDR1 ENHRY and CDR2 SYGVKD come from the germline V gene. CDR3 length: 15 residues. Trimming cost V 8 bases and J 1 base; bases outside gene matches: 10. The CDR3 DNA reads TGTGCCATCGGACAAGCTGGGACAGGATCCTACGAGCAGTACTTC. This encodes CAIGQAGTGSYEQYF.

The chain has TRBV28 and TRBJ2-7; 9 bases map to TRBD2. The CDR3 is 16 residues long. Trimming removed 5 bases from V and 7 bases from J; junction bases left unmatched: 15. CDR1 is MDHEN, CDR2 SYDVKM, per germline. This chain's CDR3 is CASSPSGAGGIREQYF. DNA for the CDR3: TGTGCCAGCAGTCCTTCGGGGGCGGGAGGGATAAGGGAGCAGTACTTC.

Written as DNA, the CDR3 is TGTGCCAGTAAGAGGACTAGCGGTTACACAGATACGCAGTATTTT. This codes for CASKRTSGYTDTQYF. The chain is built from TRBV19 and TRBJ2-3; 10 bases are a match to TRBD2. CDR1 and CDR2 (germline): LNHDA, SQIVND (reference sequence). V shed 7 bases and J 2 bases; nucleotides not matched to a gene: 6. CDR3 length equals 15 residues.

The chain joins TRBV27 to TRBJ2-5; D remains ambiguous. Looked up from germline, CDR1 is MNHEY and CDR2 is SMNVEV (reference sequence). V shed 5 bases and J shed 4 bases, with 11 bases lying between them. CDR3 length equals 13 residues. The CDR3 coding sequence is TGTGCCAGCAGTGCCTTTTTTAGAGAGACCCAGTACTTC. Translating it yields CASSAFFRETQYF.

CDR3 amino acids: CAISESRGQAAEAFF. DNA of the CDR3: TGTGCCATCAGTGAGTCTCGAGGACAGGCCGCTGAAGCTTTCTTT. This chain connects TRBV10-3 to TRBJ1-1, with 7 bases lining up with TRBD1. CDR1 and CDR2 (germline): ENHRY, SYGVKD. The CDR3 consists of 15 residues. The trim removed 0 bases at V and 6 bases at J, leaving 7 bases unmatched.

The chain uses TRBV6-2 or TRBV6-3 and TRBJ2-1, with D perhaps matching TRBD2 (6 bases). Looked up from germline, CDR1 is MNHEY and CDR2 is SVGEGT. Trimming pared 5 bases from V and 6 bases from J, leaving 14 bases between. This CDR3 is built from 14 residues. The DNA of the CDR3 is TGTGCCAGCAGTCTCGGAGGGCCACGCAATGAGCAGTTCTTC. As protein: CASSLGGPRNEQFF.

The V call is TRBV6-5, the J call TRBJ2-3; D unclear. The germline V gene has CDR1 MNHEY and CDR2 SVGAGI. Trimming pared 8 bases from V and 1 base from J, leaving 13 bases between. The CDR3 contains 14 residues. The CDR3 DNA reads TGTGCCAGCTCCCCAGCGACCCGCACAGATACGCAGTATTTT. Its translation is CASSPATRTDTQYF.

The chain couples TRBV28 to TRBJ2-3, with 7 positions matching TRBD1. Germline CDR1 reads MDHEN; CDR2 reads SYDVKM. With 4 bases clipped from V and 3 bases from J, the junction kept 7 bases outside the gene matches. The CDR3 has 15 amino acids. The CDR3 DNA sequence: TGTGCCAGCAGTTATCAGGGGGATGAGACAGATACGCAGTATTTT. Translating it yields CASSYQGDETDTQYF.

The chain links TRBV7-9 to TRBJ1-1; D ambiguous. V lost 5 bases, J lost 5 bases, and 9 bases lay in between. The CDR3 has 12 residues. CDR1 SEHNR and CDR2 FQNEAQ come from the germline V gene (reference sequence). The CDR3 DNA sequence: TGTGCCAGCAGCCGACTTGGAACTGAAGCTTTCTTT. Encoded protein: CASSRLGTEAFF.

The V gene is TRBV6-5, the J gene TRBJ2-5; TRBD2 matches at 7 bases. Germline lookup yields CDR1 MNHEY and CDR2 SVGAGI. Germline trimming cut 4 bases from V and 4 bases from J; bases unmatched to any gene: 6. This CDR3 spans 14 amino acids. CDR3 loop: CASSSPGEGETQYF. Written as DNA, the CDR3 is TGTGCCAGCAGTTCCCCGGGGGAGGGAGAGACCCAGTACTTC.

The genes are TRBV6-5 and TRBJ2-1; 13 bases match TRBD2. The CDR3 covers 15 residues. The ends lost 5 bases at V and 7 bases at J; junction bases unmatched: 5. Germline lookup yields CDR1 MNHEY and CDR2 SVGAGI. The CDR3 reads CASSRGLAGRNEQFF. DNA for the CDR3: TGTGCCAGCAGTAGGGGACTAGCGGGAAGAAATGAGCAGTTCTTC.

V gene TRBV10-2 combines with J gene TRBJ2-7, with a possible D match to TRBD1 (5 bases). This CDR3 contains 11 residues. The V gene lost 6 bases and the J gene lost 3 bases, with 6 bases spanning the gap. Germline V gene sequence: CDR1 WSHSY, CDR2 SAAADI. CDR3 bases: TGCGCCAGCAGGACAGTCTACGAGCAGTACTTC. It is translated as CASRTVYEQYF.

There are a few counts of this clone. V is TRBV7-9 and J is TRBJ1-2; 7 bases align to TRBD1. CDR1 and CDR2 (germline): SEHNR, FQNEAQ (reference sequence). This CDR3 spans 13 amino acids. Unmatched junction bases numbered 3, after V lost 4 bases and J lost 4 bases. The DNA for the CDR3 is TGTGCCAGCAGCTCGACAGGGATCTATGGCTACACCTTC. This codes for CASSSTGIYGYTF.

This chain joins TRBV10-3 and TRBJ2-2, with D hard to call. The length of the CDR3 is 15 residues. Germline assignment: CDR1 ENHRY and CDR2 SYGVKD. Trimming pared 0 bases from V and 5 bases from J, leaving 10 bases between. The CDR3 DNA reads as TGTGCCATCAGTGAGTCGGGCAGTAGTACCGGGGAGCTGTTTTTT. This codes for CAISESGSSTGELFF.

V is TRBV18 and J is TRBJ1-1, with a weak D call TRBD1 (6 bases). CDR1 and CDR2 from the germline V gene are KGHSH and LQKENI. This CDR3 has 16 residues. Trimming removed 0 bases from V and 1 base from J, with 12 bases in between. The CDR3 loop is CASSPPQTGRNTEAFF. The CDR3 bases are TGTGCCAGCTCACCACCGCAGACAGGCCGGAACACTGAAGCTTTCTTT.

The V and J genes are TRBV4-1 and TRBJ2-7; tentative D call: TRBD1 (6 bases). The CDR3 has 16 residues. Trimming left V 3 bases short and J 0 bases short, with 15 bases between. Germline V gives CDR1 MGHRA, CDR2 YSYEKL. CDR3 region: CASSQETGILSYEQYF. CDR3 coding DNA: TGCGCCAGCAGCCAGGAAACAGGGATACTCTCCTACGAGCAGTACTTC.

This clone has just one count. This chain connects TRBV18 to TRBJ2-6, with D possibly being TRBD1 (5 bases). The CDR3 sequence is 19 residues long. Trimming took off 2 bases at V and 0 bases at J, with 17 bases between the two ends. Looked up from germline, CDR1 is KGHSH and CDR2 is LQKENI. The chain's CDR3 is CASSPWLGQGHSGANVLTF. The CDR3 region has the DNA TGTGCCAGCTCACCATGGTTAGGACAAGGCCACTCTGGGGCCAACGTCCTGACTTTC.

The chain carries TRBV28 and TRBJ2-1, with TRBD1 matching 9 bases. Germline CDR1 reads MDHEN; CDR2 reads SYDVKM. V lost 4 bases to trimming and J lost 4 bases; unmatched junction nucleotides: 5. The CDR3 runs 15 residues. CDR3 sequence reads: CASSSDGQGYNEQFF. CDR3 sequence (DNA): TGTGCCAGCAGTTCGGATGGACAGGGGTACAATGAGCAGTTCTTC.

This clone was observed a handful of times. The rearrangement joins TRBV10-1 to TRBJ2-1; 15 bases are a match to TRBD2. The V segment lost 3 bases and the J segment 12 bases; nucleotides outside the gene matches: 12. The germline CDR1 and CDR2 sequences are WNHNN and SYGVQD (reference sequence). CDR3 length equals 17 residues. This CDR3 reads CASSEYGLAGGSDGQFF. CDR3 bases: TGCGCCAGCAGTGAATATGGACTAGCGGGAGGGTCAGACGGGCAGTTCTTC.

The chain combines TRBV29-1 with TRBJ1-2, with no clear D. The CDR3 is 14 amino acids. Germline CDR1 SQVTM, CDR2 ANQGSEA. The V end lost 1 base, the J end lost 0 bases, and 9 bases lay between the germline ends. The CDR3 DNA sequence: TGCAGCGTTGAAGGAAGCTATTCTAACTATGGCTACACCTTC. It encodes CSVEGSYSNYGYTF.

The V gene is TRBV28, the J gene TRBJ2-1; tentatively, D is TRBD1 (6 bases). The CDR3 sequence is 13 residues long. V was shortened by 8 bases and J by 9 bases, with 17 bases between the two germline ends. The V gene's germline CDR1 is MDHEN and CDR2 SYDVKM. The DNA for the CDR3 is TGTGCCAGCTACCTTCCAGGGGACGGTGAGCAGTTCTTC. It encodes CASYLPGDGEQFF.

This chain joins TRBV9 and TRBJ2-5, with TRBD1 identical over 7 bases. Germline V gene data show CDR1 as SGDLS and CDR2 as YYNGEE. The J segment lost 3 bases and the V segment lost 0 bases, leaving 2 bases of the junction unmatched. The CDR3 has 14 amino acids. The CDR3 DNA reads TGTGCCAGCAGCGTAGGGGACAGAGAAGAGACCCAGTACTTC. Translation gives CASSVGDREETQYF.

This clone turned up a few times. This chain uses TRBV12-3 or TRBV12-4 with TRBJ1-4; D gene unclear. Trimming stripped 7 bases from V and 8 bases from J, with 14 bases between. CDR3 length equals 13 residues. The chain's CDR3 is CASKGRSGEKLFF. The CDR3 bases are TGTGCCAGCAAGGGCCGCTCGGGGGAAAAACTGTTTTTT.

The chain has TRBV5-6 and TRBJ1-2, with D hard to call. Germline values: CDR1 SGHDT, CDR2 YYEEEE. This CDR3 spans 14 amino acids. V shed 6 bases and J shed 7 bases, with 19 bases lying between them. CDR3 in DNA: TGTGCCAGCACCCATCTTTCCGGGATCGGTGGCTACACCTTC. Translation: CASTHLSGIGGYTF. The full variable domain, rest sourced from reference TRBV5-6 and TRBJ1-2, is DAGVTQSPTHLIKTRGQQVTLRCSPKSGHDTVSWYQQALGQGPQFIFQYYEEEERQRGNFPDRFSGHQFPNYSSELNVNALLLGDSALYLCASTHLSGIGGYTFGSGTRLTVV.

This chain links TRBV11-2 with TRBJ2-1; D is unresolved. The CDR3 loop spans 14 amino acids. CDR1 and CDR2 (germline): SGHAT, FQNNGV. V was cut by 8 bases and J by 0 bases, with 11 bases left in between. The CDR3 bases are TGTGCCAGCGGAGCCATAAGCTCCTACAATGAGCAGTTCTTC. The encoded protein is CASGAISSYNEQFF.

The chain employs TRBV30 and TRBJ1-4, with 9 bases lining up with TRBD1. Germline CDR1 is GTSNPN and CDR2 is SVGIG (reference sequence). The CDR3 runs 15 residues. The junction had 7 bases not matched to a gene; V was cut back by 1 base and J by 7 bases. For the CDR3, the DNA is TGTGCCTGGAGTGCCTCCGGGACAGGGCTTGAAAAACTGTTTTTT. It specifies CAWSASGTGLEKLFF.

This clone appeared a few times. The chain links TRBV7-2 to TRBJ2-2; 10 bases agree with TRBD1. V dropped 0 bases and J dropped 5; count of bases not matched to a gene: 6. This CDR3 is built from 17 residues. Germline V lookup: CDR1 SGHTA, CDR2 FQGNSA. The CDR3 loop reads CASSLALGQGQTGELFF. The CDR3 coding sequence is TGTGCCAGCAGCTTAGCGTTGGGACAGGGGCAGACCGGGGAGCTGTTTTTT.

The chain couples TRBV7-9 to TRBJ2-7; 8 nucleotides match TRBD2. The V segment lost 4 bases and the J segment 3 bases; nucleotides outside the gene matches: 8. Germline V CDR1 and CDR2: SEHNR, FQNEAQ (reference sequence). This CDR3 region has 15 residues. For the CDR3, the DNA is TGTGCCAGCAGCTCAGCAGCGGGAGCCAGCTACGAGCAGTACTTC. Translating gives CASSSAAGASYEQYF.

The rearrangement links TRBV6-5 to TRBJ1-2, with a weak D call TRBD1 (5 bases). Deletions cut 4 bases from V and 6 bases from J, with 18 bases between. In germline, CDR1 is MNHEY, CDR2 SVGAGI. The CDR3 totals 15 residues. For the CDR3, the DNA is TGTGCCAGCAGTTCCCGTATTTCTGGGGGGGATGGCTACACCTTC. It specifies CASSSRISGGDGYTF.